These T cell receptor beta chains were read from a single sample in a study of Graves' ophthalmopathy and Graves' hyperthyroidism. TCRdb processed the multiplex PCR reads anew with MiXCR; each CDR3 protein has one entry. The sample carries under 350,000 distinct CDR3 sequences, roughly 15% recorded once. The sequencing sample was made of peripheral blood. The source is an adult man with Graves' ophthalmopathy. The CDR3 runs from the conserved cysteine through the conserved F or W. A D gene is named only where the DNA matches it firmly. A row's size may be missing; if present it is once, few, many or a size class.

d_gene: .
abundance: many
j_gene: TRBJ1-2
v_gene: TRBV19
CDR3aa: CASRLGPSNYGYTF
CDR3nt: TGTGCCAGTAGATTGGGTCCCTCTAACTATGGCTACACCTTC

d_gene: TRBD1
abundance: .
j_gene: TRBJ1-5
v_gene: TRBV6-2/TRBV6-3
CDR3aa: CASSYSGPGTGGIRNQPQHF
CDR3nt: TGTGCCAGCAGTTACTCTGGACCGGGGACAGGGGGAATACGCAATCAGCCCCAGCATTTT

d_gene: .
abundance: many
j_gene: TRBJ2-7
v_gene: TRBV30
CDR3aa: CAWTNAYEQYF
CDR3nt: TGTGCCTGGACAAATGCCTACGAGCAGTACTTC

d_gene: .
abundance: .
j_gene: TRBJ1-2
v_gene: TRBV30
CDR3aa: CAWSEGFNYGYTF
CDR3nt: TGTGCCTGGAGTGAAGGATTTAACTATGGCTACACCTTC

d_gene: TRBD1
abundance: many
j_gene: TRBJ1-5
v_gene: TRBV6-2/TRBV6-3
CDR3aa: CASRTGDQHQPQHF
CDR3nt: TGTGCCAGCAGGACAGGGGATCAGCATCAGCCCCAGCATTTT

d_gene: .
abundance: .
j_gene: TRBJ2-7
v_gene: TRBV6-2/TRBV6-3
CDR3aa: CASSRTRDKGDKSF
CDR3nt: TGTGCCAGCAGTCGAACGCGGGACAAGGGGGACAAGTCCTTC

d_gene: TRBD1
abundance: .
j_gene: TRBJ1-2
v_gene: TRBV2
CDR3aa: CASSPTGGQYGYTF
CDR3nt: TGTGCCAGCAGTCCGACAGGGGGGCAATATGGCTACACCTTC

d_gene: TRBD1
abundance: many
j_gene: TRBJ1-6
v_gene: TRBV27
CDR3aa: CASKTGVGNSPLHF
CDR3nt: TGTGCCAGCAAGACAGGGGTAGGTAATTCACCCCTCCACTTT

d_gene: TRBD1
abundance: many
j_gene: TRBJ1-5
v_gene: TRBV2
CDR3aa: CASSEGGQGVGNQPQHF
CDR3nt: TGTGCCAGCAGTGAAGGTGGACAGGGGGTCGGAAATCAGCCCCAGCATTTT

d_gene: TRBD1
abundance: many
j_gene: TRBJ1-1
v_gene: TRBV6-4
CDR3aa: CASTPIGQGVLVNTEAFF
CDR3nt: TGTGCCAGCACCCCCATCGGACAGGGGGTTTTGGTGAACACTGAAGCTTTCTTT

d_gene: TRBD1
abundance: many
j_gene: TRBJ1-1
v_gene: TRBV9
CDR3aa: CASSETGGAGTEAFF
CDR3nt: TGTGCCAGCAGCGAGACAGGGGGCGCGGGAACTGAAGCTTTCTTT

d_gene: TRBD1
abundance: many
j_gene: TRBJ2-5
v_gene: TRBV12-3/TRBV12-4
CDR3aa: CASRADRGETQYF
CDR3nt: TGTGCCAGCAGAGCTGACAGGGGAGAGACCCAGTACTTC

d_gene: TRBD1
abundance: .
j_gene: TRBJ2-7
v_gene: TRBV6-1
CDR3aa: CASSPATGTGLAYEQYF
CDR3nt: TGTGCCAGCAGCCCTGCAACTGGGACAGGGCTAGCGTACGAGCAGTACTTC

d_gene: .
abundance: few
j_gene: TRBJ1-1
v_gene: TRBV6-2/TRBV6-3
CDR3aa: CASRAQVLSTEAFF
CDR3nt: TGTGCCAGCAGAGCACAGGTACTGAGCACTGAAGCTTTCTTT

d_gene: .
abundance: many
j_gene: TRBJ1-6
v_gene: TRBV11-2
CDR3aa: CASSLSGGPDSPLHF
CDR3nt: TGTGCCAGCAGCTTATCTGGGGGGCCGGATTCACCCCTCCACTTT

d_gene: .
abundance: many
j_gene: TRBJ2-7
v_gene: TRBV12-3/TRBV12-4
CDR3aa: CASSPRRASEQYF
CDR3nt: TGTGCCAGCAGTCCGAGGAGGGCCAGCGAGCAGTACTTC

d_gene: .
abundance: many
j_gene: TRBJ1-1
v_gene: TRBV10-3
CDR3aa: CAISELGMNTEAFF
CDR3nt: TGTGCCATCAGTGAGTTGGGGATGAACACTGAAGCTTTCTTT

d_gene: .
abundance: many
j_gene: TRBJ2-2
v_gene: TRBV9
CDR3aa: CASRRTMNTGELFF
CDR3nt: TGTGCCAGCAGGCGGACCATGAACACCGGGGAGCTGTTTTTT

d_gene: .
abundance: many
j_gene: TRBJ1-1
v_gene: TRBV11-2
CDR3aa: CASSLGTLGEAFF
CDR3nt: TGTGCCAGCAGCTTAGGTACCCTGGGTGAAGCTTTCTTT

d_gene: .
abundance: many
j_gene: TRBJ1-5
v_gene: TRBV4-1
CDR3aa: CASSQDQVKGGVRNQPQHF
CDR3nt: TGCGCCAGCAGCCAAGATCAGGTGAAGGGAGGGGTTCGCAATCAGCCCCAGCATTTT

d_gene: TRBD2
abundance: many
j_gene: TRBJ2-5
v_gene: TRBV28
CDR3aa: CASSLLAGLQETQYF
CDR3nt: TGTGCCAGCAGTTTGCTAGCGGGATTACAAGAGACCCAGTACTTC

d_gene: .
abundance: many
j_gene: TRBJ2-7
v_gene: TRBV7-8
CDR3aa: CASSPDFGQADEQYF
CDR3nt: TGTGCCAGCAGCCCCGATTTTGGGCAGGCAGACGAGCAGTACTTC

d_gene: TRBD2
abundance: few
j_gene: TRBJ2-7
v_gene: TRBV29-1
CDR3aa: CSAGTRRNYEQYF
CDR3nt: TGCAGCGCTGGGACTAGGAGAAACTACGAGCAGTACTTC

d_gene: TRBD1
abundance: many
j_gene: TRBJ2-7
v_gene: TRBV7-2
CDR3aa: CASSKHSGGYEQYF
CDR3nt: TGTGCCAGCAGCAAACACTCAGGGGGCTACGAGCAGTACTTC

d_gene: .
abundance: many
j_gene: TRBJ2-5
v_gene: TRBV4-1
CDR3aa: CASSQAGRGLLETQYF
CDR3nt: TGCGCCAGCAGCCAAGCGGGGAGGGGGTTACTAGAGACCCAGTACTTC